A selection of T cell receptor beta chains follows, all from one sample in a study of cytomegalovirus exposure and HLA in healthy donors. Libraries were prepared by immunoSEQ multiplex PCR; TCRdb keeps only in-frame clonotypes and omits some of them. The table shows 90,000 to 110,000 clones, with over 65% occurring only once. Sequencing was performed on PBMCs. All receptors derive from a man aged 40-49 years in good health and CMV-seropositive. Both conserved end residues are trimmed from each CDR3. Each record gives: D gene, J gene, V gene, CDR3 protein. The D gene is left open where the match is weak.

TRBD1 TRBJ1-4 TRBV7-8 ASSFRDREKLF
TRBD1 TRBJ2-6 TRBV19 ASSILRDSAPGANGLT
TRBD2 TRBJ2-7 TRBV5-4 ASSSSSGSFHEQY
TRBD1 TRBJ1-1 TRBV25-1 ASSAGTGAF
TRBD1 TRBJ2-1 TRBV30 AWSGVWGTANNEQF
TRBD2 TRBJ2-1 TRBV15 ATSRDRGGTNEQF
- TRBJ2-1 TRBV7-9 ASSSSSYNEQF
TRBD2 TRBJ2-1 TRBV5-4 ASRRDFVSGSYNEQF
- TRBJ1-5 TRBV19 ASSYRGNQPQH
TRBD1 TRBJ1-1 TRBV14 ASSQRSPGTGGTEAF
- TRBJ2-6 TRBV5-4 ASSQVAGTGANVLT
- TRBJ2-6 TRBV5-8 ASSPGHSSGANGLT
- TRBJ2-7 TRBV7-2 ASSLGQGTLYEQY
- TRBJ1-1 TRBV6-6 ASSILVNTEAF
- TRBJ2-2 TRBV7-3 ASSLRPRGTGELF
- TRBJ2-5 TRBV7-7 ASSLAPGTSETQY
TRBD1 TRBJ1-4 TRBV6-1 ASSEGTGFL
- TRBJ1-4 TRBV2 ASSPTGLREKLF
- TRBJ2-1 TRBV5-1 ASSGGGGASHNEQF
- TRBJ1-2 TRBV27 ASSQGGGNYGYT
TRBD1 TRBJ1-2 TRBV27 ASSPRGQGSYGYT
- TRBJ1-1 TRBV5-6 ASSLPVNTEAF
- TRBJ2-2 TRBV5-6 ASSRLGTTNTGELF
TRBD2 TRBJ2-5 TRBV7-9 ASSPPGGQETQY
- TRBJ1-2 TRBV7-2 ASSSDSNYGYT
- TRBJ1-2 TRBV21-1 ASSKVSLLSNYGYT
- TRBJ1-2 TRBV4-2 ASSPFGGVGYGYT
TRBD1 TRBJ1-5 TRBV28 ASSFLDRGAH